This T cell receptor beta chain stems from a study of blood T cells in healthy people across ages. Trimming stripped 5 bases from V and 0 bases from J, with 17 bases between. CDR3 size: 16 residues. CDR1 and CDR2 (germline): MDHEN, SYDVKM. Together with a sample-barcoded 5' primer, a J-beta primer mix was included in a second PCR lasting about 7 to 12 cycles. Per sample, CDR3-containing paired-end reads numbered at least 2.5 million. TCRdb redid the calling of the 5' RACE reads with MiXCR, one entry per CDR3 protein. Here the sample spans roughly 730,000 distinct CDR3 sequences, around three fifths being singletons. Total RNA, at least 5 micrograms per sample, came from PBMCs. This clonotype was recorded a few times. What it binds is unknown. Overall study results and limits: No one knew whether donors had CMV, which possibly confounded expanded clonotype changes.

This TCR was sampled from a man between 40 and 49 years old in good health. The chain has TRBV28 and TRBJ2-7, with a possible D match to TRBD2 (6 bases). The specimen sequenced was blood. CDR3 residues: CASSPSGVAGSYEQYF. DNA of the CDR3: TGTGCCAGCAGTCCTTCGGGGGTTGCCGGCTCCTACGAGCAGTACTTC.